These 4 T cell receptor beta chains were sequenced from one sample in a study of cytomegalovirus exposure and HLA in healthy donors. Profiling relied on immunoSEQ multiplex PCR, and the TCRdb table lists in-frame clones only, not all of them. The sample yields tens of thousands of clones, approximately 93% seen once. Specimen: PBMCs. The receptors were gathered from a man between 18 and 35 years old in good health and CMV-seronegative.

This chain uses TRBV30 with TRBJ1-5; TRBD1 might be the D (5 bases). Trimming left V 1 base short and J 1 base short, with 11 bases between. This CDR3 comprises 15 residues. Per germline, CDR1 GTSNPN and CDR2 SVGIG (reference sequence). The CDR3: CAWSGDRGSNQPQHF. In DNA form, the CDR3 reads TGTGCCTGGAGTGGGGATCGGGGGAGCAATCAGCCCCAGCATTTT.

This chain connects TRBV4-2 to TRBJ2-1, with D possibly matching TRBD2 (6 bases). The CDR3 is 15 residues long. Trimming left V 2 bases short and J 0 bases short, with 8 bases between. Germline V gene data show CDR1 as LGHNA and CDR2 as YNFKEQ. As DNA, the CDR3 is TGTGCCAGCAGCCAATTAGCGGACTCCTACAATGAGCAGTTCTTC. Translated: CASSQLADSYNEQFF.

This chain links TRBV10-3 with TRBJ1-6; TRBD1 agrees at 10 bases. The CDR3 consists of 15 residues. With 7 bases clipped from V and 6 bases from J, the junction kept 6 bases outside the gene matches. CDR1 ENHRY and CDR2 SYGVKD come from the germline V gene. This CDR3 is CAINGGTGVNSPLHF. Written as DNA, the CDR3 is TGTGCCATCAACGGAGGGACAGGGGTTAATTCACCCCTCCACTTT.

This sequence joins TRBV10-1 and TRBJ2-2; 14 nucleotides match TRBD2. Trimming took 4 bases from V and 8 from J; bases not matched to a gene: 9. CDR3 length: 17 amino acids. Germline V gives CDR1 WNHNN, CDR2 SYGVQD (reference sequence). The CDR3 coding sequence is TGCGCCAGCAGTGGAGCGACTAGCGGGAGGGGTAGAGGGGAGCTGTTTTTT. Protein product: CASSGATSGRGRGELFF.